This passage covers 10 T cell receptor beta chains from one sample sequenced in a study of blood T cell repertoires in COVID-19. Produced via immunoSEQ multiplex PCR; TCRdb's table is partial and in-frame only. The sample consists of 190,000 or so clones, roughly 80% of them appearing once. Sequencing was performed on peripheral blood. Receptor source: a man aged 55 to 70 with COVID-19, enrolled during active disease.

The gene calls are TRBV9 and TRBJ1-5; the match to TRBD1 covers 9 bases. Germline V CDR1 and CDR2: SGDLS, YYNGEE. V was clipped by 2 bases and J by 7 bases; unmatched bases: 7. The CDR3 contains 15 residues. The DNA for the CDR3 is TGTGCCAGCAGCGTTGGACAGGGGAGAGGGCAGCCCCAGCATTTT. It encodes CASSVGQGRGQPQHF.

The V and J genes are TRBV4-2 and TRBJ1-5; TRBD1 agrees at 8 bases. V was clipped by 0 bases and J by 1 base; unmatched bases: 8. Germline V gene sequence: CDR1 LGHNA, CDR2 YNFKEQ. This CDR3 region has 18 residues. In nucleotides, the CDR3 is TGTGCCAGCAGCCAAGATGAAAGACGGACAGGGAGCAATCAGCCCCAGCATTTT. Translating gives CASSQDERRTGSNQPQHF.

V and J are TRBV6-4 and TRBJ2-1; possible D gene TRBD2, 6 bases. This CDR3 is 15 amino acids long. V shed 6 bases and J shed 1 base, with 13 bases lying between them. From germline, CDR1 is MRHNA and CDR2 SNTAGT. The CDR3 sequence is CASRRLVFSYNEQFF. The CDR3 coding sequence is TGTGCCAGCAGGCGACTAGTTTTTTCCTACAATGAGCAGTTCTTC.

The chain joins TRBV11-3 to TRBJ2-7; weak D call: TRBD1 (8 bases). Germline CDR1 SGHNT, CDR2 YENEEA. V gave up 3 bases and J gave up 2 bases, with 14 bases separating them. This CDR3 has 15 amino acids. DNA for the CDR3: TGTGCCAGCAGCTTCGGGACAGGACTAGCCTACGAGCAGTACTTC. This encodes CASSFGTGLAYEQYF.

The rearrangement links TRBV30 to TRBJ1-1; unclear D gene. This CDR3 is built from 11 residues. V was cut by 4 bases and J by 10 bases, with 13 bases left in between. Germline V gives CDR1 GTSNPN, CDR2 SVGIG (reference sequence). The CDR3 DNA follows: TGTGCCTGGACCCGACCGGAGGGAGCTTTCTTT. Amino acid sequence: CAWTRPEGAFF.

This chain connects TRBV27 to TRBJ2-1; TRBD2 matches 7 bases. Germline trimming cut 10 bases from V and 9 bases from J; bases unmatched to any gene: 12. Per the germline V gene, CDR1 is MNHEY and CDR2 is SMNVEV (reference sequence). The CDR3 extends over 13 amino acids. The DNA for the CDR3 is TGTGCCACCAAACGGTCGGCGGGAGCTGAGCAGTTCTTC. Its protein is CATKRSAGAEQFF.

J is TRBJ2-1 and V is TRBV27; D may be TRBD2 (6 bases). Germline assignment: CDR1 MNHEY and CDR2 SMNVEV (reference sequence). The CDR3 is made up of 15 amino acids. Trimming pared 3 bases from V and 7 bases from J, leaving 16 bases between. The CDR3 spells CASSLGTLGRNEQFF. In DNA, the CDR3 is TGTGCCAGCAGTTTGGGGACTCTGGGAAGGAATGAGCAGTTCTTC.

The gene calls are TRBV6-5 and TRBJ2-2, with D perhaps TRBD1 (5 bases). The CDR3 totals 14 residues. Trimming stripped 6 bases from V and 2 bases from J, with 10 bases between. Germline CDR1 MNHEY, CDR2 SVGAGI. The CDR3 DNA sequence: TGTGCCAGCAGGGCAGGGCATAACACCGGGGAGCTGTTTTTT. It translates to CASRAGHNTGELFF.

The gene calls are TRBV9 and TRBJ2-7; 11 bases map to TRBD1. There are 16 residues in the CDR3. Germline loops: CDR1 SGDLS, CDR2 YYNGEE. V lost 3 bases and J lost 1; bases outside the gene matches: 6. In nucleotides, the CDR3 is TGTGCCAGCAGCGCAGGACAGGGGGCTGTATCCTACGAGCAGTACTTC. The encoded protein is CASSAGQGAVSYEQYF.

This chain links TRBV6-2 or TRBV6-3 with TRBJ1-1; D is undetermined. The CDR3 runs 14 residues. Trimming shortened V by 6 bases and J by 2 bases, and 13 bases separated the two germline ends. The germline V gene encodes CDR1 MNHEY and CDR2 SVGEGT. The CDR3 protein is CASSFVTVNTEAFF. The CDR3 DNA is TGTGCCAGCAGCTTCGTAACAGTCAACACTGAAGCTTTCTTT.